These T cell receptor beta chains were read from a single sample in a study of vaccination and CD4 T cells after COVID-19. TCRdb re-called the PCR reads through MiXCR, storing one row per CDR3 protein. The sample consists of 20,000 to 25,000 distinct CDR3 sequences, less than 50% of them appearing once. Antigen specificity for these receptors is unknown. Source: CD4+ T cells from blood, cultured in vitro, taken before SARS-CoV-2 vaccination. These TCRs come from a human donor who had recovered from COVID-19. Both conserved end residues are part of each CDR3. The D gene is left open where the match is weak. Clone size, where shown, is once, few, many, or a class for clones that have expanded.

>TRBJ1-2|TRBV2|few|.
TGTGCCAGCACCCTATCTTTCCGGGGTAACTATGGCTACACCTTC
CASTLSFRGNYGYTF
>TRBJ2-3|TRBV11-3|few|TRBD1
TGTGCCAGCAGCCCGGACAGGACAGATACGCAGTATTTT
CASSPDRTDTQYF
>TRBJ1-2|TRBV6-1|medium-sized|.
TGTGCCAGCAGTAGGGGGGCTAACTATGGCTACACCTTC
CASSRGANYGYTF
>TRBJ1-2|TRBV6-1|.|.
TGTGCCAGCAGTGAAGGCCTGGTCGGTGGCTACACCTTC
CASSEGLVGGYTF
>TRBJ2-7|TRBV6-1|few|TRBD1
TGTGCCAGCAGAGGACAGGGGGCGCGCCCCTACGAGCAGTACTTC
CASRGQGARPYEQYF
>TRBJ1-5|TRBV19|.|.
TGTGCCAGTAGTACAGCCGACAGAAATCAGCCCCAGCATTTT
CASSTADRNQPQHF
>TRBJ2-5|TRBV12-3/TRBV12-4|.|TRBD2
TGTGCCAGCAGCCTAGACGGGACTAGCGGGAGGGCAAAGACCCAGTACTTC
CASSLDGTSGRAKTQYF
>TRBJ2-7|TRBV20-1|.|TRBD2
TGCAGTGCTAGGACGGGACTAGCGGGAGTTCGCGACGAGCAGTACTTC
CSARTGLAGVRDEQYF
>TRBJ1-1|TRBV10-3|few|.
TGTGCCATCTCGGACGGCCTGAACACTGAAGCTTTCTTT
CAISDGLNTEAFF
>TRBJ1-1|TRBV5-6|.|TRBD1
TGTGCCAGCCGTGGGGACAGGGGGCTGATGAACACTGAAGCTTTCTTT
CASRGDRGLMNTEAFF
>TRBJ1-1|TRBV15|medium-sized|.
TGTGCCACCAGCAGAGACAGGGGAAACACTGAAGCTTTCTTT
CATSRDRGNTEAFF
>TRBJ2-5|TRBV12-3/TRBV12-4|.|.
TGTGCCAGCAGACGAGGGGTAGGGCCAGAGACCCAGTACTTC
CASRRGVGPETQYF
>TRBJ1-6|TRBV4-3|.|.
TGCGCCAGCAGCCAAACCTCCAATTCACCCCTCCACTTT
CASSQTSNSPLHF
>TRBJ1-1|TRBV5-4|few|TRBD1
TGTGCCAGCAGCACTCCACAGGGGTCGGGGGCTTTCTTT
CASSTPQGSGAFF
>TRBJ2-7|TRBV20-1|few|.
TGCAGTGCTAGTAAACAGGGCAACGAGCAGTACTTC
CSASKQGNEQYF
>TRBJ1-5|TRBV20-1|few|.
TGCAGTGCCATGGGGGGCAGGGGCAATCAGCCCCAGCATTTT
CSAMGGRGNQPQHF
>TRBJ1-1|TRBV11-3|.|.
TGTGCCAGCAGCTCGCGCGAAGGGATCCGTAGCGCTGAAGCTTTCTTT
CASSSREGIRSAEAFF
>TRBJ2-5|TRBV12-3/TRBV12-4|.|.
TGTGCCAGCAGTTTATCTGGGATAGAGACCCAGTACTTC
CASSLSGIETQYF
>TRBJ1-2|TRBV12-3/TRBV12-4|few|.
TGTGCCAGCAGTTATACCACAGGGTCCTATGGCTACACCTTC
CASSYTTGSYGYTF
>TRBJ1-5|TRBV12-3/TRBV12-4|few|.
TGTGCCAGCAGTTGGCAGGGTGACAATCAGCCCCAGCATTTT
CASSWQGDNQPQHF
>TRBJ1-1|TRBV24-1|once|.
TGTGCCACCAGTGCTCTCCATTCAGGGGAGAACACTGAAGCTTTCTTT
CATSALHSGENTEAFF
>TRBJ2-1|TRBV6-1|few|.
TGTGCCAGCAGTGGTGAGGGATACAATGAGCAGTTCTTC
CASSGEGYNEQFF
>TRBJ1-4|TRBV28|.|.
TGTGCCAGCGGTGAATCCACGAATGAAAAACTGTTTTTT
CASGESTNEKLFF
>TRBJ1-1|TRBV14|.|.
TGTGCCAGCAGCCAAGTGACGGGAGGGAACACTGAAGCTTTCTTT
CASSQVTGGNTEAFF
>TRBJ2-3|TRBV2|.|TRBD2
TGTGCCAGCACCCGACTAGCGGGGACCTCAGATACGCAGTATTTT
CASTRLAGTSDTQYF
>TRBJ2-1|TRBV20-1|.|TRBD2
TGCACCTCAGAAAGGGGACTAGCGGGGTACAATGAGCAGTTCTTC
CTSERGLAGYNEQFF
>TRBJ2-1|TRBV20-1|.|TRBD2
TGCAGTGCTAGAGTGGCTAGCGGGAGAGGGGGGCTCAATGAGCAGTTCTTC
CSARVASGRGGLNEQFF
>TRBJ1-2|TRBV29-1|.|.
TGCAGCGTTGATCTCACCTGGGTTCACACCTTC
CSVDLTWVHTF
>TRBJ2-1|TRBV12-3/TRBV12-4|.|TRBD2
TGTGCCAGCAGTTTGCTAGCGGGTACCGAGCAGTTCTTC
CASSLLAGTEQFF
>TRBJ1-2|TRBV20-1|.|TRBD1
TGCAGTGCTAGTACAGGGGGCAACTATGGCTACACCTTC
CSASTGGNYGYTF
>TRBJ1-1|TRBV19|.|TRBD1
TGTGCCAGTAGTATCGACGGGACAGGGAGGAACCCTGAAGCTTTCTTT
CASSIDGTGRNPEAFF
>TRBJ1-2|TRBV7-9|.|.
TGTGCCAGCAGCCTGGACCGTACTAACTATGGCTACACCTTC
CASSLDRTNYGYTF
>TRBJ1-1|TRBV11-3|few|TRBD1
TGTGCCAGCAGCTTAGGGACAGGAGCTGAAGCTTTCTTT
CASSLGTGAEAFF
>TRBJ1-2|TRBV10-3|.|.
TGTGCCATCACTAAGGGGGACTATGGCTACACCTTC
CAITKGDYGYTF
>TRBJ1-5|TRBV7-2|.|.
TGTGCCAGCAGCATGGACAGCAATCAGCCCCAGCATTTT
CASSMDSNQPQHF
>TRBJ1-2|TRBV7-3|.|.
TGTGCCAGCAGCCCCGACACTGCCCGCTATGGCTACACCTTC
CASSPDTARYGYTF
>TRBJ2-5|TRBV5-4|.|TRBD1
TGTGCCAGCAGCTTGGCCCCAGGGGGAGACGAGACCCAGTACTTC
CASSLAPGGDETQYF
>TRBJ2-7|TRBV6-1|medium-sized|.
TGTGCCAGCAGCCGCGACAATCCCCGCGAGCAGTACTTC
CASSRDNPREQYF
>TRBJ2-7|TRBV6-1|.|TRBD1
TGTGCCAGCAGTATGGACAGGTCCTACGAGCAGTACTTC
CASSMDRSYEQYF
>TRBJ2-7|TRBV18|.|.
TGTGCCAGCTCCCCCGGGAACTACTACGAGCAGTACTTC
CASSPGNYYEQYF
>TRBJ2-2|TRBV7-3|medium-sized|TRBD1
TGTGCCAGCAGCCCGATCCCGGGACAGACCGGGGAGCTGTTTTTT
CASSPIPGQTGELFF
>TRBJ2-5|TRBV6-1|.|TRBD2
TGTGCCAGCAGCGAAGAAGCGGGGGCCCGGACCCAGTACTTC
CASSEEAGARTQYF
>TRBJ2-7|TRBV7-2|.|TRBD2
TGTGCCAGCAGCTTAGGTTCGGGACTAGCACGCCACGAGCAGTACTTC
CASSLGSGLARHEQYF
>TRBJ1-1|TRBV29-1|.|.
TGCAGCGTTGATTCCAGGCGGGGGAACACTGAAGCTTTCTTT
CSVDSRRGNTEAFF
>TRBJ1-1|TRBV6-2/TRBV6-3|.|.
TGTGCCAGCAGATCCACGGGCGGGGGAGAAGCTTTCTTT
CASRSTGGGEAFF
>TRBJ1-5|TRBV28|.|.
TGTGCCAGCAGTTCCCAGGTTCAGCCCCAGCATTTT
CASSSQVQPQHF
>TRBJ2-1|TRBV7-8|.|TRBD1
TGTGCCAGCAGCTTAGCGCGACAGGGCCTATACAATGAGCAGTTCTTC
CASSLARQGLYNEQFF
>TRBJ2-2|TRBV20-1|few|TRBD2
TGCAGTGCCCGGGTAGCGGGAATCGGGGAGCTGTTTTTT
CSARVAGIGELFF
>TRBJ1-1|TRBV6-2/TRBV6-3|few|TRBD1
TGTGCCAGCAGTTACGCGGGGACAGGGAGGACTGAAGCTTTCTTT
CASSYAGTGRTEAFF
>TRBJ1-1|TRBV11-3|.|.
TGTGCCAGCAGCCTTACAGTGAACACTGAAGCTTTCTTT
CASSLTVNTEAFF
>TRBJ1-1|TRBV20-1|once|.
TGCAGTGCGGTGACGGGGGTTAACACTGAAGCTTTCTTT
CSAVTGVNTEAFF
>TRBJ1-6|TRBV12-5|once|TRBD1
TGTGCTAGTGGTTCGATTACCGGGACAGGGAATTCACCCCTCCACTTT
CASGSITGTGNSPLHF
>TRBJ2-4|TRBV7-9|.|.
TGTGCCAGCAGCTTAGTCGGCTGGAACATTCAGTACTTC
CASSLVGWNIQYF
>TRBJ1-2|TRBV21-1|.|.
TGTGCCAGCAGCACGTCCTCCAGGGGGCGCCGGTATGGCTACACCTTC
CASSTSSRGRRYGYTF
>TRBJ1-5|TRBV6-1|medium-sized|.
TGTGCCAGCAGTGAAGGGACAGAAGGTCACCAGCCCCAGCATTTT
CASSEGTEGHQPQHF
>TRBJ2-7|TRBV15|.|.
TGTGCCACCAGCAGAGATCTTCAGGGGCACGAGCAGTACTTC
CATSRDLQGHEQYF
>TRBJ2-2|TRBV24-1|.|.
TGTGCCAACGTAGCGGAGTCAAACACCGGGGAGCTGTTTTTT
CANVAESNTGELFF
>TRBJ2-5|TRBV7-9|few|TRBD1
TGTGCCAGCAGCTCAAGGGACAGTTTCCAAGAGACCCAGTACTTC
CASSSRDSFQETQYF
>TRBJ2-7|TRBV20-1|once|.
TGCAGTGCTAGGTTTCCAGGACAGCTCGAGCAGTACTTC
CSARFPGQLEQYF